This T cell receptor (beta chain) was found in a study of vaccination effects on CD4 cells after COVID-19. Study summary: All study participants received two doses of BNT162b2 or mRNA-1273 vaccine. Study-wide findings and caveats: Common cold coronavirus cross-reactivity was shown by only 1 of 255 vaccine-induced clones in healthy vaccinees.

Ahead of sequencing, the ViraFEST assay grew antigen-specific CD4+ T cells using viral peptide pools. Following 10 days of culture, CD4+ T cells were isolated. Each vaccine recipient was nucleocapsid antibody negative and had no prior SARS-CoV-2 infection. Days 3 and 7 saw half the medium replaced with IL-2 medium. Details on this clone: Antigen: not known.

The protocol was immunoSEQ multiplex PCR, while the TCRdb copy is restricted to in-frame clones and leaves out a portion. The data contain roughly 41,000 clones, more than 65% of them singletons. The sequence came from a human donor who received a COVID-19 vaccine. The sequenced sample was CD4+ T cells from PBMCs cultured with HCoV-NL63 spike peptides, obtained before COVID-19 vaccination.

CDR3 sequence reads: CASSLDSGGRTDTQYF. The CDR3 nucleotides read TGCGCCAGCAGCTTAGATTCGGGGGGCCGCACAGATACGCAGTATTTT. J is TRBJ2-3 and V is TRBV5-1; D perhaps matches TRBD2 (7 bases). Deletions cut 2 bases from V and 1 base from J, with 14 bases between. Germline V gives CDR1 SGHRS, CDR2 YFSETQ. The CDR3 consists of 16 residues.